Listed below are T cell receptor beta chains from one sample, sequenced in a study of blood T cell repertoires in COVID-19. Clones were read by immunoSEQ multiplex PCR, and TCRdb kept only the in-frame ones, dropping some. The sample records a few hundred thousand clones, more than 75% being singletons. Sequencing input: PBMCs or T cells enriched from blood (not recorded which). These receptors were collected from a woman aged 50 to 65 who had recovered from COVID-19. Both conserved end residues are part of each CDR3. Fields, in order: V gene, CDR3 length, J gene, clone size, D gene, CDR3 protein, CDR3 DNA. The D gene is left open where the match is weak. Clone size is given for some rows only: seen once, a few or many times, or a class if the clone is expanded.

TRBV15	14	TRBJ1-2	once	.	CATSRDRRDYGYTF	TGTGCCACCAGCAGAGATCGCCGCGACTATGGCTACACCTTC
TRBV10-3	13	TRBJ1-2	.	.	CAISPMSGSTFNF	TGTGCCATCAGTCCCATGTCGGGAAGCACTTTTAACTTC
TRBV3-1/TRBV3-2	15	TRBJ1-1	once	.	CASSHPDTLNTEAFF	TGTGCCAGCAGCCATCCCGACACCTTGAACACTGAAGCTTTCTTT
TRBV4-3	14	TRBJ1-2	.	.	CASSHHTGQYGYTF	TGCGCCAGCAGCCACCACACAGGGCAGTATGGCTACACCTTC
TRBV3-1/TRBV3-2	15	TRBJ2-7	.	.	CASSQFFGGAYEQYF	TGTGCCAGCAGCCAATTTTTTGGCGGAGCCTACGAGCAGTACTTC
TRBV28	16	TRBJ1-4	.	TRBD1	CATNPGQAAANEKLFF	TGTGCCACCAACCCGGGACAGGCGGCTGCTAATGAAAAACTGTTTTTT
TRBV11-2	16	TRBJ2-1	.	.	CASSFIAASSYNEQFF	TGTGCCAGCAGCTTCATAGCGGCGAGCTCCTACAATGAGCAGTTCTTC
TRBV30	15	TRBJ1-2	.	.	CAWRPGRVANYGYTF	TGTGCCTGGAGGCCAGGCAGGGTAGCTAACTATGGCTACACCTTC
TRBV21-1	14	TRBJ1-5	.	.	CASSKAQGGQPQHF	TGTGCCAGCAGCAAAGCGCAGGGTGGACAGCCCCAGCATTTT
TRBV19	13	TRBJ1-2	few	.	CASSDTGITGYTF	TGTGCCAGCTCTGACACAGGGATTACTGGCTACACCTTC
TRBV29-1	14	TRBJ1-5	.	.	CSVLPQGIDQPQHF	TGCAGCGTTCTACCTCAGGGGATCGATCAGCCCCAGCATTTT
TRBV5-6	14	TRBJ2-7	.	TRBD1	CASSIAGGSYEQYF	TGTGCCAGCAGCATAGCAGGGGGCTCCTACGAGCAGTACTTC
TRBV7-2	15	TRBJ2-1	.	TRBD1	CASSLVGTGPTEQFF	TGTGCCAGCAGCTTAGTTGGGACAGGGCCCACCGAGCAGTTCTTC
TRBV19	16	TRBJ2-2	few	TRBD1	CASSRQGEVYTGELFF	TGTGCCAGTAGTAGACAGGGGGAAGTTTACACCGGGGAGCTGTTTTTT
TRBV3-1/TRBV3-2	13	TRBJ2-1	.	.	CATYCGARNEQFF	TGTGCCACTTACTGCGGGGCGCGGAATGAGCAGTTCTTC
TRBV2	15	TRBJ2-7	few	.	CASSEDYNLSYEQYF	TGTGCCAGCAGTGAGGACTACAATTTGTCCTACGAGCAGTACTTC
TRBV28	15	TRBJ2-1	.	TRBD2	CASSRSGGANNEQFF	TGTGCCAGCAGCCGGAGCGGGGGGGCAAACAATGAGCAGTTCTTC